The clone carrying this T cell receptor beta chain was observed at least ten times. The antigen is undetermined. The unsorted libraries originated from 2 million PBMCs that had been stored at -80 C. This sample is drawn from a study of neurological immune-mediated disorders. Study in general: Relapsing-remitting disease was seen in about 90% of the roughly 34 multiple sclerosis patients, and secondary progressive disease was seen in 3.

Broader study findings: The repertoires of 18 of 34 multiple sclerosis patients fell into one related-CDR3 cluster (a possible signature) under phylogenetic grouping.

Synthesis of cDNA was carried out by template-switch 5'RACE. The reaction used 10-nucleotide random UMIs. A single record per CDR3 protein comes from TCRdb applying MiXCR to the 5' RACE reads. The sample shows tens of thousands of distinct CDR3 sequences, about 2.5% of them seen only once. Per germline, CDR1 SGHRS and CDR2 YFSETQ. This CDR3 is built from 11 residues. Trimming took 0 bases from V and 15 from J, leaving 10 bases between them. The chain uses TRBV5-1 and TRBJ2-1, with D possibly being TRBD1 (6 bases). Source material: PBMCs. The TCR comes from a man aged 50 or older with multiple sclerosis. CDR3 in amino acids: CASSLDRVPFF. CDR3 DNA: TGCGCCAGCAGCTTGGACAGGGTTCCGTTCTTC.